This T cell receptor (beta chain) was sequenced for a study of T cells after yellow fever vaccination. The overall study: The authors prepared low-cell-number fractions using SMART-Seq v4 Ultra Low Input.

This clonotype was found many times. Its specificity is unknown. The 5'RACE template-switching step produced TCR cDNA and added a universal primer site and UMIs. TCRdb reanalysed the 5' RACE reads using MiXCR and keeps one entry per CDR3 protein. The sample records roughly 150,000 distinct CDR3 sequences, almost 7% being singletons. V dropped 5 bases and J dropped 4; count of bases not matched to a gene: 2. CDR3 size: 14 residues. Germline V lookup: CDR1 SGHTA, CDR2 FQGNSA. Overall study findings and caveats: From the bulk population, abundant clonotypes could contaminate and appear within FACS-sorted repertoires. A minor fraction of clonotypes spanned both CD4 and CD8 compartments.

The sequence was obtained from a man in his late teens or twenties who received the YFV17D yellow fever vaccine. The specimen comprised CD4+ T cells sorted from PBMCs, sampled about 5 days after the first yellow fever vaccination. The rearrangement links TRBV7-2 to TRBJ2-2, with 9 bases matching TRBD1. CDR3 nucleotides: TGTGCCAGCAGCATGACAGGGGGCACCGGGGAGCTGTTTTTT. It specifies CASSMTGGTGELFF.